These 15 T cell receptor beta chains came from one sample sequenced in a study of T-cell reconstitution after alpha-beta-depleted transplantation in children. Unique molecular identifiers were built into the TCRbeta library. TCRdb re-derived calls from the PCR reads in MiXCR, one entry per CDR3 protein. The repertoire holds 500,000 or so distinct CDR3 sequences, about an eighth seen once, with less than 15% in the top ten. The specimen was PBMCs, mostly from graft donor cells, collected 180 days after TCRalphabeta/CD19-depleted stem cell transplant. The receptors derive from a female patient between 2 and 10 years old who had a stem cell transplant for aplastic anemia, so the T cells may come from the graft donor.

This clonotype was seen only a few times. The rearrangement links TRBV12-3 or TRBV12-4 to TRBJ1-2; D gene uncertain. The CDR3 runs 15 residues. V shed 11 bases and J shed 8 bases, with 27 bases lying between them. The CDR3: CAVRASWLGIGGYTF. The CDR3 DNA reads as TGTGCCGTCCGGGCCTCCTGGTTAGGGATTGGCGGCTACACCTTC.

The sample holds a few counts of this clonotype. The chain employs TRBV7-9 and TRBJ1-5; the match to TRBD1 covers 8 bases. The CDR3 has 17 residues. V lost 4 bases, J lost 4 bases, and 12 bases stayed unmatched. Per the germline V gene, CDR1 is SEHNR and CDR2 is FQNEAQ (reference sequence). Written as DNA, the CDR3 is TGTGCCAGCAGCTGGAGGGGCAGGGGGCGCCCGAATCAGCCCCAGCATTTT. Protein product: CASSWRGRGRPNQPQHF.

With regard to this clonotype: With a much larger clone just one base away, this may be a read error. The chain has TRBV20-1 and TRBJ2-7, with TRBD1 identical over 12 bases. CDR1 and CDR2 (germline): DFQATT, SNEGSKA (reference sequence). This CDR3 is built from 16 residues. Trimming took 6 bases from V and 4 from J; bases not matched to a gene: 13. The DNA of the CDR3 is TGCAGTGCCATGGGGGTAGGGGACAGGGGGCTATACGAGCAGTACTTC. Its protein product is CSAMGVGDRGLYEQYF.

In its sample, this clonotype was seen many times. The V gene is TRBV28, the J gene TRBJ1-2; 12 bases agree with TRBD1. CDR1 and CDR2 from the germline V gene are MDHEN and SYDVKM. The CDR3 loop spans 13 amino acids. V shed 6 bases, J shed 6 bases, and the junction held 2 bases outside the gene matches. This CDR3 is CASRRDRGHGYTF. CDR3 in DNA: TGTGCCAGCAGAAGGGACAGGGGGCATGGCTACACCTTC.

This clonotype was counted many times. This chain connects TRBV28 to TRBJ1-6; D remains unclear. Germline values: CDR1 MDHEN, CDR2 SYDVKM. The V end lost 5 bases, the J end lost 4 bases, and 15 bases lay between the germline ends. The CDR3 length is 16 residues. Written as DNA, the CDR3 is TGTGCCAGCAGTGGTGCAGGACTGAATTATAATTCACCCCTCCACTTT. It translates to CASSGAGLNYNSPLHF.

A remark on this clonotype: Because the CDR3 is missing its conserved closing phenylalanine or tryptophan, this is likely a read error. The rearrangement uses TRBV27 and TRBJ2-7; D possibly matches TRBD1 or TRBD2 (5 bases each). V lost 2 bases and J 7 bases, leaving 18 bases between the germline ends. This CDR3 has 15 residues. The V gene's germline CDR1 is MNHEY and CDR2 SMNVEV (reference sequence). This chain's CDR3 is CASSLSPGAHREQYY. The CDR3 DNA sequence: TGTGCCAGCAGTTTAAGCCCCGGGGCCCACAGGGAGCAGTACTAC.

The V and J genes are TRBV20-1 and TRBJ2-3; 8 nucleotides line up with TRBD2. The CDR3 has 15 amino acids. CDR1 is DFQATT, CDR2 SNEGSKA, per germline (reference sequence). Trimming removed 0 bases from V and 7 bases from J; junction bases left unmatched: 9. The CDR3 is CSARDGVLAGHTQYF. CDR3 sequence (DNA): TGCAGTGCTAGAGATGGGGTGTTAGCGGGACATACGCAGTATTTT.

In nucleotides, the CDR3 is TGTGCCAGCAGTTTATGGTCTCGGGGGTATGCCTACAATGAGCAGTTCTTC. It codes for CASSLWSRGYAYNEQFF. The V and J genes are TRBV28 and TRBJ2-1, with TRBD2 as a possible D gene (6 bases). The CDR3 totals 17 residues. V lost 0 bases to trimming and J lost 2 bases, with 14 bases between them. CDR1 is MDHEN, CDR2 SYDVKM, per germline.

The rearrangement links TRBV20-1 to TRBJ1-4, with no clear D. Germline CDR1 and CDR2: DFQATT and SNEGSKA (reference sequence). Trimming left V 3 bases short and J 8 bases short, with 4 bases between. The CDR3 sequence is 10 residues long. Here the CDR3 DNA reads TGCAGTGCTAGGGAGGAAAAACTGTTTTTT. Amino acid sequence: CSAREEKLFF.

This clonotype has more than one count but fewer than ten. Here the CDR3 reads CASGWGGAHEQFF. The CDR3 region has the DNA TGTGCTAGTGGTTGGGGCGGGGCACATGAGCAGTTCTTC. This chain links TRBV12-5 with TRBJ2-1; a weak D match, TRBD2 (6 bases). V lost 4 bases to trimming and J lost 8 bases, with 12 bases between them. CDR3 length equals 13 residues. Germline lookup yields CDR1 LGHNT and CDR2 FRNRAP.

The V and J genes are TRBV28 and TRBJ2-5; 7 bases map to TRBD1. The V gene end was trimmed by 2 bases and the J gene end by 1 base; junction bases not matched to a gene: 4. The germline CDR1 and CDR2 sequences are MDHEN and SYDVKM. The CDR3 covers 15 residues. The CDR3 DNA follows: TGTGCCAGCAGTTTACCAGGGGGTCTCCAAGAGACCCAGTACTTC. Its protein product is CASSLPGGLQETQYF.

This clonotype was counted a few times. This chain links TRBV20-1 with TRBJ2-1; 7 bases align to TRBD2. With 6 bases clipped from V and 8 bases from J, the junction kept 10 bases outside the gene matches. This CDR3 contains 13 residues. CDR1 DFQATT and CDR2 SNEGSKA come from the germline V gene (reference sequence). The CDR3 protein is CSAGRTGRDEQFF. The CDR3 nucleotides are TGCAGTGCCGGGAGGACCGGTAGGGATGAGCAGTTCTTC.

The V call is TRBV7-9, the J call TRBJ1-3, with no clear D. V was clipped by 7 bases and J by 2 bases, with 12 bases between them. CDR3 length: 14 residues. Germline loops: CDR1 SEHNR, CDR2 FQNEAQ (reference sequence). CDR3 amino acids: CASKDERAGNTIYF. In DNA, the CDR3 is TGTGCCAGCAAAGACGAAAGGGCTGGAAACACCATATATTTT.

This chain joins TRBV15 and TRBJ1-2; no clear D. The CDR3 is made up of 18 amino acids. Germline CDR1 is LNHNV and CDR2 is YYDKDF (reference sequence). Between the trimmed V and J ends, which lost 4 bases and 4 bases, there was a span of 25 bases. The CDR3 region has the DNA TGTGCCACCAGCACGTACTACGGCCCGAGCCCAGGCGGCTATGGCTACACCTTC. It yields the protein CATSTYYGPSPGGYGYTF.

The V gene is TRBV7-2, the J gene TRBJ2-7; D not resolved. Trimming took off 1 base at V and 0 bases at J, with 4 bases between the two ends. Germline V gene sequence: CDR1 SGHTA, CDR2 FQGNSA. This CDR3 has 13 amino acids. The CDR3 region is CASSLEFSYEQYF. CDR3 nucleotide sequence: TGTGCCAGCAGCTTAGAGTTCTCCTACGAGCAGTACTTC. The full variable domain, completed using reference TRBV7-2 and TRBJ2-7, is GAGVSQSPSNKVTEKGKDVELRCDPISGHTALYWYRQSLGQGLEFLIYFQGNSAPDKSGLPSDRFSAERTGGSVSTLTIQRTQQEDSAVYLCASSLEFSYEQYFGPGTRLTVT.